The rows below give T cell receptor beta chains drawn from one sample of a study of T cell responses to AZD1222 COVID-19 vaccine. The assay was immunoSEQ multiplex PCR, and TCRdb's table has in-frame clones only and misses some. The sample lists tens of thousands of clones, roughly 85% seen once, with about 9.9% in the top ten. The sample consisted of peripheral blood, taken 28 days after the second AZD1222 dose. The source is an adult who received the AZD1222 COVID-19 vaccine. Both conserved end residues are part of each CDR3. Each record gives: V gene, clone size, J gene, D gene, CDR3 protein, CDR3 DNA. D genes are given only for firm matches. A row's size may be missing; if present it is once, few, many or a size class.

TRBV5-4	NA	TRBJ1-2	NA	CASSSDGYGYTF	TGTGCCAGCAGCTCCGACGGCTATGGCTACACCTTC
TRBV2	NA	TRBJ1-1	NA	CASSVVRYAEAFF	TGTGCCAGCTCCGTAGTGCGTTACGCTGAAGCTTTCTTT
TRBV3-1/TRBV3-2	NA	TRBJ2-4	NA	CASSQERVAKNIQYF	TGTGCCAGCAGCCAAGAGAGAGTAGCCAAAAACATTCAGTACTTC
TRBV7-2	NA	TRBJ1-1	NA	CASSLVTGSTEAFF	TGTGCCAGCAGCTTAGTAACAGGTTCCACTGAAGCTTTCTTT
TRBV5-6	NA	TRBJ2-6	NA	CASSLGGGGANVLTF	TGTGCCAGCAGCTTAGGTGGGGGAGGGGCCAACGTCCTGACTTTC
TRBV3-1/TRBV3-2	NA	TRBJ1-6	NA	CASSHQDAVKPLHF	TGTGCCAGCAGCCATCAAGATGCCGTGAAGCCCCTCCACTTT
TRBV28	NA	TRBJ2-7	NA	CASTLPQGVQYF	TGTGCCAGCACCCTCCCCCAGGGTGTGCAGTACTTC
TRBV6-6	NA	TRBJ1-2	TRBD1	CASSEDRDYGYTF	TGTGCCAGCAGTGAGGACAGGGACTATGGCTACACCTTC
TRBV5-1	NA	TRBJ2-1	TRBD2	CASSLDGTTYTFNEQFF	TGCGCCAGCAGCTTGGATGGGACTACTTACACTTTCAATGAGCAGTTCTTC
TRBV11-3	NA	TRBJ2-7	NA	CASSLSGGSYEQYF	TGTGCCAGCAGCTTATCCGGCGGCTCCTACGAGCAGTACTTC
TRBV5-1	NA	TRBJ1-6	NA	CASSWGTGNSPLHF	TGCGCCAGCAGCTGGGGAACAGGGAATTCACCCCTCCACTTT
TRBV10-3	NA	TRBJ1-1	TRBD1	CATHSTGVNTEAFF	TGTGCCACCCACTCGACAGGGGTGAACACTGAAGCTTTCTTT
TRBV7-2	NA	TRBJ2-7	NA	CASSLGSGTKSYEQYF	TGTGCCAGCAGCTTAGGCTCCGGGACAAAAAGCTACGAGCAGTACTTC
TRBV5-1	NA	TRBJ1-4	TRBD1	CASSLVGTANEKLFF	TGCGCCAGCAGCTTGGTTGGGACAGCTAATGAAAAACTGTTTTTT
TRBV5-1	NA	TRBJ1-5	NA	CASSLGGTEPQHF	TGCGCCAGCAGCTTGGGGGGGACGGAGCCCCAGCATTTT
TRBV7-9	NA	TRBJ1-2	TRBD1	CASSQQGTYGYTF	TGTGCCAGCAGTCAACAGGGGACTTATGGCTACACCTTC
TRBV4-3	NA	TRBJ2-2	NA	CASSQGPGELFF	TGCGCCAGCAGCCAAGGTCCCGGGGAGCTGTTTTTT
TRBV6-5	NA	TRBJ1-3	TRBD1	CASSTQQGVGNTIYF	TGTGCCAGCAGTACACAACAGGGGGTTGGAAACACCATATATTTT
TRBV7-6	NA	TRBJ1-2	NA	CASSPFPGDKNYGYTF	TGTGCCAGCAGCCCTTTCCCCGGGGACAAAAACTATGGCTACACCTTC
TRBV6-5	once	TRBJ1-1	TRBD1	CASRPGQGGDTEAFF	TGTGCCAGCAGACCCGGACAGGGCGGGGACACTGAAGCTTTCTTT
TRBV5-4	once	TRBJ1-1	TRBD1	CASRRPGGTEAFF	TGTGCCAGCAGACGTCCAGGGGGAACTGAAGCTTTCTTT
TRBV5-4	NA	TRBJ1-2	NA	CASSLTGEGYGYTF	TGTGCCAGCAGCTTGACAGGCGAGGGCTATGGCTACACCTTC
TRBV6-1	NA	TRBJ1-5	TRBD1	CASREPGQGNQPQHF	TGTGCCAGCAGGGAACCGGGACAGGGTAATCAGCCCCAGCATTTT
TRBV5-1	NA	TRBJ2-7	TRBD1	CASSLGQGVRYEQYF	TGCGCCAGCAGCCTAGGACAGGGAGTTCGCTACGAGCAGTACTTC
TRBV4-3	once	TRBJ1-1	NA	CASSQDRYTEAFF	TGCGCCAGCAGCCAAGATCGTTACACTGAAGCTTTCTTT
TRBV19	NA	TRBJ2-7	NA	CASSILVGRKYEQYF	TGTGCCAGTAGTATCCTGGTCGGTAGGAAGTACGAGCAGTACTTC
TRBV6-5	NA	TRBJ1-2	TRBD1	CASSAGTGVRGYTF	TGTGCCAGCAGCGCCGGGACAGGGGTAAGAGGCTACACCTTC
TRBV5-1	NA	TRBJ1-1	NA	CASSWDGENTEAFF	TGCGCCAGCAGCTGGGACGGGGAGAACACTGAAGCTTTCTTT
TRBV19	NA	TRBJ1-1	NA	CASSPRGGVGAAFF	TGTGCCAGTAGTCCAAGGGGGGGAGTGGGTGCAGCTTTCTTT
TRBV5-1	NA	TRBJ1-6	NA	CASSFDRERSPLHF	TGCGCCAGCAGCTTTGACCGGGAACGGTCACCCCTCCACTTT
TRBV28	NA	TRBJ2-1	TRBD2	CASSFQLAGVLNEQFF	TGTGCCAGCAGTTTTCAACTAGCGGGGGTATTAAATGAGCAGTTCTTC
TRBV7-8	once	TRBJ1-2	NA	CASSLTGTTGYTF	TGTGCCAGCAGCTTAACAGGGACGACTGGCTACACCTTC
TRBV28	many	TRBJ1-6	NA	CASRRVMGYNSPLHF	TGTGCCAGCAGAAGGGTGATGGGGTATAATTCACCCCTCCACTTT
TRBV19	NA	TRBJ1-5	TRBD1	CASSTGQFQPQHF	TGTGCCAGTAGTACGGGACAGTTCCAGCCCCAGCATTTT
TRBV7-9	NA	TRBJ2-7	NA	CASSLGRGSAYEQYF	TGTGCCAGCAGCTTAGGTAGGGGTAGCGCCTACGAGCAGTACTTC
TRBV7-3	once	TRBJ2-1	NA	CASSLMTGTSHEQFF	TGTGCCAGCAGCTTAATGACAGGAACTAGTCATGAGCAGTTCTTC
TRBV6-5	NA	TRBJ2-7	NA	CASSYSTASYEQYF	TGTGCCAGCAGTTACTCCACAGCCTCCTACGAGCAGTACTTC
TRBV6-6	NA	TRBJ2-7	NA	CASSYDSHYEQYF	TGTGCCAGCAGTTACGACAGCCACTACGAGCAGTACTTC
TRBV18	NA	TRBJ2-7	TRBD1	CASSQTGTYEQYF	TGTGCCAGCTCCCAGACAGGGACCTACGAGCAGTACTTC
TRBV10-1	few	TRBJ2-7	TRBD1	CASSESGQGDHEQYF	TGCGCCAGCAGTGAGTCGGGACAGGGGGACCACGAGCAGTACTTC
TRBV28	once	TRBJ1-2	NA	CAIPLTGGLDYGYTF	TGTGCCATCCCTTTGACGGGAGGGTTGGACTATGGCTACACCTTC
TRBV19	NA	TRBJ2-3	TRBD2	CASSSSSGGAADTQYF	TGTGCCAGTAGTTCGTCTAGCGGGGGGGCCGCAGATACGCAGTATTTT
TRBV9	NA	TRBJ2-5	TRBD1	CASSSRQGRRETQYF	TGTGCCAGCAGCTCCCGACAGGGGCGGCGGGAGACCCAGTACTTC
TRBV5-1	once	TRBJ1-1	NA	CASSSFGIDTEAFF	TGCGCCAGCAGCTCTTTCGGGATTGACACTGAAGCTTTCTTT
TRBV6-2/TRBV6-3	NA	TRBJ2-5	TRBD1	CASSSPTGGTETQYF	TGTGCCAGCAGTTCCCCGACAGGGGGAACAGAGACCCAGTACTTC
TRBV14	NA	TRBJ1-5	NA	CASSPGPSNQPQHF	TGTGCCAGCAGCCCCGGGCCTAGTAATCAGCCCCAGCATTTT
TRBV9	NA	TRBJ2-1	TRBD2	CASSVFGIAGWNEQFF	TGTGCCAGCAGCGTGTTCGGGATAGCGGGGTGGAATGAGCAGTTCTTC
TRBV7-3	NA	TRBJ1-1	NA	CASSLMSGPNEAFF	TGTGCCAGCAGCTTAATGTCCGGACCCAATGAAGCTTTCTTT
TRBV9	NA	TRBJ1-6	NA	CASSPRGGSYNSPLHF	TGTGCCAGCAGCCCCCGCGGGGGCTCCTATAATTCACCCCTCCACTTT
TRBV3-1/TRBV3-2	NA	TRBJ1-5	TRBD1	CASSRGQGDQPQHF	TGTGCCAGCAGCCGTGGACAGGGGGATCAGCCCCAGCATTTT